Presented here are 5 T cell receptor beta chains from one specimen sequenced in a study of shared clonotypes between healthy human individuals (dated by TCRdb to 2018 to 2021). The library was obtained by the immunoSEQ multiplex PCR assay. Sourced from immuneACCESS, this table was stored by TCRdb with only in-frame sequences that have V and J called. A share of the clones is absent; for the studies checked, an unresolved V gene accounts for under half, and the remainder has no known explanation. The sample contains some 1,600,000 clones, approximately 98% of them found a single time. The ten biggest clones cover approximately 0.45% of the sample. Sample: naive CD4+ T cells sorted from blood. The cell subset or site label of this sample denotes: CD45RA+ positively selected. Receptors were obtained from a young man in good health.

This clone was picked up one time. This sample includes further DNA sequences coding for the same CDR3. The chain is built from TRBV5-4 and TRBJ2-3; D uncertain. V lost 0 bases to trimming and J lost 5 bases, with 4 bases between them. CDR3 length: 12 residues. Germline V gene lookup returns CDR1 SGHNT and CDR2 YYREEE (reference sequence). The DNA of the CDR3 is TGTGCCAGCAGCTTGGCGGGAGATACGCAGTATTTT. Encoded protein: CASSLAGDTQYF.

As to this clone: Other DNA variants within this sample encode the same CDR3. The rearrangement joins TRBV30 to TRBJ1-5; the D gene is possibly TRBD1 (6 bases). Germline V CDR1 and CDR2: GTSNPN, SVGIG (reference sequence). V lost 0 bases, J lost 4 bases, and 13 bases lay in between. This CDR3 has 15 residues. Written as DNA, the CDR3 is TGTGCCTGGAGTGTGGGCAGGGGCGGGAATCAGCCCCAGCATTTT. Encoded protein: CAWSVGRGGNQPQHF.

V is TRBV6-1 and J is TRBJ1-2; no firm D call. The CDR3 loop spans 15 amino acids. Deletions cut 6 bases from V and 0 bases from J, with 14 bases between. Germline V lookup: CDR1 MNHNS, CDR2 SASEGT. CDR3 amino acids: CASRKDLGPNYGYTF. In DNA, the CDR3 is TGTGCCAGCAGGAAAGACCTTGGCCCTAACTATGGCTACACCTTC.

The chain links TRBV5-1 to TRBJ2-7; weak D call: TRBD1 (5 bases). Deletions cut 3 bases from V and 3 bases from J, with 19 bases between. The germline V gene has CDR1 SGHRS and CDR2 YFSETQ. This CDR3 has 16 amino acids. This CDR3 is CASSSNPQGQGYEQYF. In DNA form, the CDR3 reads TGCGCCAGCAGCTCCAATCCTCAGGGTCAAGGCTACGAGCAGTACTTC.

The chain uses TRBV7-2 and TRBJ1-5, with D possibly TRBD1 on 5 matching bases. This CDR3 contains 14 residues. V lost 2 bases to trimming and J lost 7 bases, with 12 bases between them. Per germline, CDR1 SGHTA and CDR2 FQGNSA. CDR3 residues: CASSLIGADQPQHF. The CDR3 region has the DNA TGTGCCAGCAGCTTAATAGGGGCGGACCAGCCCCAGCATTTT.